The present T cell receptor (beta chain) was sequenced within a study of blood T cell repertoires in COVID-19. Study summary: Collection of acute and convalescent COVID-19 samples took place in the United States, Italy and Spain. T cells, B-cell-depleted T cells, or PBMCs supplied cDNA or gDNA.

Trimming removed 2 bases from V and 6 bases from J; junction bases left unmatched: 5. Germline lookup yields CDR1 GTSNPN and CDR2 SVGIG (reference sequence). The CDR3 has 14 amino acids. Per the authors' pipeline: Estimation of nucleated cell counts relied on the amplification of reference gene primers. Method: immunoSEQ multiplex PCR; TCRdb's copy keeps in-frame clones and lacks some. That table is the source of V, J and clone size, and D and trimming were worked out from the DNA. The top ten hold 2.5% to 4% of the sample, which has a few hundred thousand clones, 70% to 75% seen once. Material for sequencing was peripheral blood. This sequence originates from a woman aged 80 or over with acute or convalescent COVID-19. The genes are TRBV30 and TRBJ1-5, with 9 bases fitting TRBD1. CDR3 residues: CAWSKGQGGQPQHF. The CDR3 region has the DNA TGTGCCTGGAGTAAGGGACAGGGCGGTCAGCCCCAGCATTTT.